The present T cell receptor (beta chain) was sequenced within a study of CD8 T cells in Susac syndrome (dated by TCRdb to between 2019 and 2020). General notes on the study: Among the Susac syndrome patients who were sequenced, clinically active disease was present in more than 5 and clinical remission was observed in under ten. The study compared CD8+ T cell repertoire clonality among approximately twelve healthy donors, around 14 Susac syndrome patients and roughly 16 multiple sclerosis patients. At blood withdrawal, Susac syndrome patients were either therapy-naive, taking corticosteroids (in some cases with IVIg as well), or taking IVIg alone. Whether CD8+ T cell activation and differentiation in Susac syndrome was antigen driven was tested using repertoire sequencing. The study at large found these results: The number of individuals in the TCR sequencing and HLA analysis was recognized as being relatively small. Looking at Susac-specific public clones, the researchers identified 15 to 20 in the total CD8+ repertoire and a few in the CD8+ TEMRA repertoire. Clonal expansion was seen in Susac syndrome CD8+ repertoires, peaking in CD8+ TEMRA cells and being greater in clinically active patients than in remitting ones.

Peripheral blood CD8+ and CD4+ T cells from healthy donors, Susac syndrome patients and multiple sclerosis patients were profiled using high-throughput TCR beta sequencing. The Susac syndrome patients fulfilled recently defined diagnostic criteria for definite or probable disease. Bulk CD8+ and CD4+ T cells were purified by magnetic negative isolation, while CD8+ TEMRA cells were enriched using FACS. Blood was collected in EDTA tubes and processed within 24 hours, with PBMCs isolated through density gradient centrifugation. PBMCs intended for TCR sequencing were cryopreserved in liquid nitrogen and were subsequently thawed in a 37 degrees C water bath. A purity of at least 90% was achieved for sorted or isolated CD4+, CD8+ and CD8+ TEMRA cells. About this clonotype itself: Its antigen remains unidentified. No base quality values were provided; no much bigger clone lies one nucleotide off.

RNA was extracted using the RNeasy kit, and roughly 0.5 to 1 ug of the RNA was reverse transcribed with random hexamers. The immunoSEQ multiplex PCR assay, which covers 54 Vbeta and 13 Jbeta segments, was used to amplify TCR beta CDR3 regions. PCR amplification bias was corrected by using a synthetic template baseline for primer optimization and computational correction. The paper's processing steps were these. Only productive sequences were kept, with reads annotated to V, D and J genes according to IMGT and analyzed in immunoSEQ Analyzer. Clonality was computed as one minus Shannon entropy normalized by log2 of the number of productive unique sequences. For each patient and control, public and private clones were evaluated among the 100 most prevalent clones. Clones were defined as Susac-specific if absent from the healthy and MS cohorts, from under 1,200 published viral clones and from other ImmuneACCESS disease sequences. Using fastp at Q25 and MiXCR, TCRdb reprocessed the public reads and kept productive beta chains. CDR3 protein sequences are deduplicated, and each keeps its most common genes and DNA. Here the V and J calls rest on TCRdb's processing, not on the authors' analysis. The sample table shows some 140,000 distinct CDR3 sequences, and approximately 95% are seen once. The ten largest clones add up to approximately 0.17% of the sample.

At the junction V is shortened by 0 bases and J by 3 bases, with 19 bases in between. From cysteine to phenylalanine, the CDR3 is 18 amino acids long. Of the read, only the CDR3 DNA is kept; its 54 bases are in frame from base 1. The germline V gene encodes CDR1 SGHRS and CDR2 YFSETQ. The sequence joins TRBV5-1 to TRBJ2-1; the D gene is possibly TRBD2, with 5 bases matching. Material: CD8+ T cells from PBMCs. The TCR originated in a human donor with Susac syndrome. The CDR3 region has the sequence CASSLAGIAFQNYNEQFF. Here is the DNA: TGCGCCAGCAGCTTGGCCGGGATAGCGTTTCAGAACTACAATGAGCAGTTCTTC.